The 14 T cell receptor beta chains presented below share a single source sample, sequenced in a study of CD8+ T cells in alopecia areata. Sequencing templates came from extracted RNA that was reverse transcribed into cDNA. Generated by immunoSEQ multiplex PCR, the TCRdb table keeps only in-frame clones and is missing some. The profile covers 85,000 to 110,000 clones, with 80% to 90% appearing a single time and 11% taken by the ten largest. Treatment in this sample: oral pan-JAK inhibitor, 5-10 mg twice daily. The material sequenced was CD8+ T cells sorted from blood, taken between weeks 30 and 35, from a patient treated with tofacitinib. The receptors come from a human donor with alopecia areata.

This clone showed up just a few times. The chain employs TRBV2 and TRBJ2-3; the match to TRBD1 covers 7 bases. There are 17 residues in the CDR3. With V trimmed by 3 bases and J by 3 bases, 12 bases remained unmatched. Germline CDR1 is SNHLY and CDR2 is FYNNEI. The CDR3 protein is CASSDGWTGGRTDTQYF. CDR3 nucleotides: TGTGCCAGCAGTGATGGGTGGACAGGAGGAAGGACAGATACGCAGTATTTT.

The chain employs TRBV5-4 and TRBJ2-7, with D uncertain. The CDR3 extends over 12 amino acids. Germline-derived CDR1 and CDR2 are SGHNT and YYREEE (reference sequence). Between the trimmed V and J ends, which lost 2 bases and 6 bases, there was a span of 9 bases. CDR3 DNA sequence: TGTGCCAGCAGCTTCGGAGAATCCGAGCAGTACTTC. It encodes CASSFGESEQYF.

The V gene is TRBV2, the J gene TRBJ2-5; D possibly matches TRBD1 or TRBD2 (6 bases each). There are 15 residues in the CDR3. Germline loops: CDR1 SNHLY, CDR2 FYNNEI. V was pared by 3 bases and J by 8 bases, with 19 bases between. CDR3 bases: TGTGCCAGCAGTGAGGTGGACAGCACCGGGGGTACCCAGTACTTC. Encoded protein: CASSEVDSTGGTQYF.

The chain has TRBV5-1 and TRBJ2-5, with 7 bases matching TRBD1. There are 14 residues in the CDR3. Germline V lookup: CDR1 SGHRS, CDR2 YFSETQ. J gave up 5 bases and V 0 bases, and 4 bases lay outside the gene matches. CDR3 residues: CASSLGDSPETQYF. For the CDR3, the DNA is TGCGCCAGCAGCTTGGGGGACAGCCCGGAGACCCAGTACTTC.

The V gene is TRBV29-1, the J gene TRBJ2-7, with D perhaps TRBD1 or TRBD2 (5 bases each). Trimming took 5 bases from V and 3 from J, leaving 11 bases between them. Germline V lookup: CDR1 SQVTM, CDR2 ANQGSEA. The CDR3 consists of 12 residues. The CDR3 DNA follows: TGCAGCGTTCAATGGGGGTACTACGAGCAGTACTTC. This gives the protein CSVQWGYYEQYF.

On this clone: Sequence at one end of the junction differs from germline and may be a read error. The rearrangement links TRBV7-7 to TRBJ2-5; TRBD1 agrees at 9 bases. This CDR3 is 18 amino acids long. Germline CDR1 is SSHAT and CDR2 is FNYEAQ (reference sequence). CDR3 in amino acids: CASSPRRGQGRHQETQYF. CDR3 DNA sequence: TGTGCTAGCAGCCCGCGGAGGGGACAGGGTCGTCACCAAGAGACCCAGTACTTC.

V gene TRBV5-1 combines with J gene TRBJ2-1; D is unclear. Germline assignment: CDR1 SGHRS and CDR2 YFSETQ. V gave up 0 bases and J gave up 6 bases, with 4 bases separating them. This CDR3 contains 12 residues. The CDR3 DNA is TGCGCCAGCAGCTTGGCCACCAATGAGCAGTTCTTC. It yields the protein CASSLATNEQFF.

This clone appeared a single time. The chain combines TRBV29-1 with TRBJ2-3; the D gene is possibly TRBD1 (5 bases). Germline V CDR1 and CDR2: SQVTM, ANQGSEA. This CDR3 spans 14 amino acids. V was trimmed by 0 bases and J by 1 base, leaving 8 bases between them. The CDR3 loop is CSVEEGRGTDTQYF. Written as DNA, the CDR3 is TGCAGCGTTGAAGAAGGCAGGGGCACAGATACGCAGTATTTT.

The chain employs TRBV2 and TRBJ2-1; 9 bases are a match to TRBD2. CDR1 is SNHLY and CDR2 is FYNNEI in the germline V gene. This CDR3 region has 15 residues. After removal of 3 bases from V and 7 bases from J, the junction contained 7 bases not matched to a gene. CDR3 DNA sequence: TGTGCCAGCAGTGAGATAGCGGGAGTGGGAAATGAGCAGTTCTTC. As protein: CASSEIAGVGNEQFF.

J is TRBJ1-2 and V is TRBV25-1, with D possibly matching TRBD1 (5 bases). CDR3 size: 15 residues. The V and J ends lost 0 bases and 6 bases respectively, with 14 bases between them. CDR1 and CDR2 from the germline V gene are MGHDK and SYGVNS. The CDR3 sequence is CASSEYRGGTDGYTF. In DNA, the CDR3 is TGTGCCAGCAGTGAATACCGTGGGGGTACGGATGGCTACACCTTC.

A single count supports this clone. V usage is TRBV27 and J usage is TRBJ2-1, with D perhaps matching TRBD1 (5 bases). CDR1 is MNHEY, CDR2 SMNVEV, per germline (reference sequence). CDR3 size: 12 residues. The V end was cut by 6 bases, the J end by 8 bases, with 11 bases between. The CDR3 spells CASSFQGYEQFF. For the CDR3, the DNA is TGTGCCAGCAGCTTTCAGGGTTATGAGCAGTTCTTC.

The CDR3 region has the DNA TGTGCCAGCAGCCTGACAGATAGCTCCTACAATGAGCAGTTCTTC. Translating gives CASSLTDSSYNEQFF. This chain joins TRBV7-3 and TRBJ2-1, with a weak D call TRBD1 (5 bases). From germline, CDR1 is SGHTA and CDR2 FQGTGA. The CDR3 spans 15 residues. Between the trimmed V and J ends, which lost 5 bases and 0 bases, there was a span of 11 bases.

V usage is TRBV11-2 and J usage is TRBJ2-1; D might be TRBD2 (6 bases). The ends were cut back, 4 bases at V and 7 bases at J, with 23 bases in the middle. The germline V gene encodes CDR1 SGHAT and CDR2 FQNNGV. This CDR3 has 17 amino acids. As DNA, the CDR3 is TGTGCCAGCAGCTACGCACCCGGGACGGGAGCCAGGAATGAGCAGTTCTTC. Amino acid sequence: CASSYAPGTGARNEQFF.

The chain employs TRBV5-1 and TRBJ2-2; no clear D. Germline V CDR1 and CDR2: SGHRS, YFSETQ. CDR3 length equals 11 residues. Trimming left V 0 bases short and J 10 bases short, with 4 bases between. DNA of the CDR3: TGCGCCAGCAGCTTGGGGCAGGAGCTGTTTTTT. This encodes CASSLGQELFF.